Following are 16 T cell receptor beta chains from one sample sequenced in a study of T-cell reconstitution after alpha-beta-depleted transplantation in children. The TCRbeta library was prepared with unique molecular identifiers. TCRdb passed the PCR reads through MiXCR, listing each CDR3 protein once. The sample consists of a few hundred thousand distinct CDR3 sequences, 10% to 15% of them appearing once. Sequencing used PBMCs, mostly from graft donor cells, obtained 360 days after TCRalphabeta/CD19-depleted stem cell transplant. These receptors were collected from a male patient between 10 and 17 years old who had a stem cell transplant for acute myeloid leukemia, so the T cells may come from the graft donor.

This chain uses TRBV6-4 with TRBJ2-3, with 13 bases lining up with TRBD2. V lost 6 bases, J lost 6 bases, and 6 bases stayed unmatched. The CDR3 runs 15 residues. Germline values: CDR1 MRHNA, CDR2 SNTAGT. CDR3 nucleotide sequence: TGTGCCAGCAGCCTACTAGCGGGAGGGCATGATACGCAGTATTTT. Translated: CASSLLAGGHDTQYF.

V is TRBV20-1 and J is TRBJ2-7; TRBD2 aligns across 7 bases. In germline, CDR1 is DFQATT, CDR2 SNEGSKA (reference sequence). The CDR3 spans 12 residues. Germline trimming cut 2 bases from V and 2 bases from J; bases unmatched to any gene: 0. The CDR3 coding sequence is TGCAGTGCTAGACTAGCGGCCTACGAGCAGTACTTC. Residues: CSARLAAYEQYF.

In its sample, this clonotype was seen a few times. The chain carries TRBV7-2 and TRBJ2-3; possibly TRBD2 for D (5 bases). The CDR3 runs to 13 residues. Germline V gene lookup returns CDR1 SGHTA and CDR2 FQGNSA. V dropped 5 bases and J dropped 7 bases, with 13 bases sitting between them. CDR3 loop: CASSPPVGNTQYF. CDR3 DNA sequence: TGTGCCAGCAGCCCTCCCGTCGGGAATACGCAGTATTTT. The full variable domain, rest sourced from reference TRBV7-2 and TRBJ2-3, is GAGVSQSPSNKVTEKGKDVELRCDPISGHTALYWYRQSLGQGLEFLIYFQGNSAPDKSGLPSDRFSAERTGGSVSTLTIQRTQQEDSAVYLCASSPPVGNTQYFGPGTRLTVL.

This clonotype was recorded a few times. The V call is TRBV14, the J call TRBJ2-3; 7 positions agree with TRBD1. The trim removed 1 base at V and 0 bases at J, leaving 4 bases unmatched. From germline, CDR1 is SGHDN and CDR2 FVKESK. The CDR3 spans 16 residues. The CDR3 spells CASSQVTGASTDTQYF. CDR3 DNA: TGTGCCAGCAGCCAAGTAACAGGGGCGAGCACAGATACGCAGTATTTT. The entire variable domain, with the rest obtained from reference TRBV14 and TRBJ2-3, is as follows: EAGVTQFPSHSVIEKGQTVTLRCDPISGHDNLYWYRRVMGKEIKFLLHFVKESKQDESGMPNNRFLAERTGGTYSTLKVQPAELEDSGVYFCASSQVTGASTDTQYFGPGTRLTVL.

The V and J genes are TRBV12-3 or TRBV12-4 and TRBJ2-3; D call uncertain. The CDR3 covers 12 residues. With 3 bases removed from V and 8 bases from J, the gap between germline ends came to 9 bases. CDR3 coding DNA: TGTGCCAGCAGTTTCTCCAGTACTACGCAGTATTTT. Encoded protein: CASSFSSTTQYF.

This clonotype was observed a few times. The chain joins TRBV7-6 to TRBJ2-3, with 7 positions matching TRBD1. J was trimmed by 0 bases and V by 2 bases; bases with no gene match: 5. Germline V CDR1 and CDR2: SGHVS, FNYEAQ. The CDR3 sequence is 16 residues long. In nucleotides, the CDR3 is TGTGCCAGCAGCTTATACGCGACAGGGAGCACAGATACGCAGTATTTT. Its protein product is CASSLYATGSTDTQYF.

The J gene is TRBJ1-1, the V gene TRBV11-2, with D unresolved. This CDR3 is 13 amino acids long. Germline CDR1 reads SGHAT; CDR2 reads FQNNGV. The V end was cut by 7 bases, the J end by 4 bases, with 13 bases between. The CDR3 is CASIIRPSTEAFF. CDR3 bases: TGTGCCAGCATCATAAGACCAAGCACTGAAGCTTTCTTT.

This clonotype was counted only a few times. This sequence joins TRBV19 and TRBJ2-7, with no clear D. The V end was cut by 3 bases, the J end by 4 bases, with 10 bases between. Germline lookup yields CDR1 LNHDA and CDR2 SQIVND (reference sequence). This CDR3 is built from 13 residues. CDR3 nucleotide sequence: TGTGCCAGTAGTATTCGAGACCCGTACGAGCAGTACTTC. As protein: CASSIRDPYEQYF.

The CDR3 bases are TGTGCCAGCAGTTACCGGGCTACCCTCTACGAGCAGTACTTC. Its translation is CASSYRATLYEQYF. The chain combines TRBV6-2 or TRBV6-3 with TRBJ2-7; no clear D gene. Germline CDR1 reads MNHEY; CDR2 reads SVGEGT. Trimming left V 2 bases short and J 3 bases short, with 11 bases between. CDR3 length: 14 residues.

This clonotype was counted a few times. This chain links TRBV11-3 with TRBJ2-3; 9 bases line up with TRBD1. V dropped 4 bases and J dropped 6; count of bases not matched to a gene: 8. Per germline, CDR1 SGHNT and CDR2 YENEEA. CDR3 size: 15 residues. The CDR3 coding sequence is TGTGCCAGCAGCTCACAGGGGGCGGGTGAGGATACGCAGTATTTT. Encoded protein: CASSSQGAGEDTQYF.

This chain joins TRBV20-1 and TRBJ2-7; perhaps TRBD1 as D (5 bases). CDR1 and CDR2 from the germline V gene are DFQATT and SNEGSKA (reference sequence). V was cut by 3 bases and J by 2 bases, with 8 bases left in between. The CDR3 totals 12 residues. Here the CDR3 DNA reads TGCAGTGCTAGTGCCAGGGCCTACGAGCAGTACTTC. It translates to CSASARAYEQYF.

This clonotype came up a few times. V is TRBV14 and J is TRBJ2-4; D possibly corresponds to TRBD2 (6 bases). The CDR3 has 15 amino acids. With 8 bases removed from V and 0 bases from J, the gap between germline ends came to 14 bases. CDR1 is SGHDN, CDR2 FVKESK, per germline. CDR3 nucleotide sequence: TGTGCCAGCCTACGGGGAGGTAGAGCCAAAAACATTCAGTACTTC. Protein: CASLRGGRAKNIQYF.

CDR3 amino acids: CASSSAGTRLHYEQYF. The CDR3 bases are TGTGCCAGCAGCTCGGCCGGGACTAGACTACACTACGAGCAGTACTTC. The chain joins TRBV5-8 to TRBJ2-7; 8 bases match TRBD2. In germline, CDR1 is SGHTS, CDR2 YDEGEE. V lost 3 bases and J lost 3; bases outside the gene matches: 11. The CDR3 length is 16 residues.

The chain couples TRBV20-1 to TRBJ2-7; no clear D. This CDR3 region has 14 residues. The germline V and J ends were trimmed by 0 bases and 3 bases, with 12 bases remaining between them. Germline CDR1 is DFQATT and CDR2 is SNEGSKA (reference sequence). The CDR3 spells CSARDQGYRYEQYF. CDR3 nucleotides: TGCAGTGCTAGAGATCAAGGGTACCGCTACGAGCAGTACTTC.

In its sample, this clonotype was seen many times. The chain is built from TRBV6-5 and TRBJ2-1; 9 bases match TRBD1. Per germline, CDR1 MNHEY and CDR2 SVGAGI. The CDR3 runs to 15 residues. With 6 bases clipped from V and 5 bases from J, the junction kept 8 bases outside the gene matches. CDR3 nucleotides: TGTGCCAGCAGCCTACAGGGGGCCACCAACAATGAGCAGTTCTTC. The encoded protein is CASSLQGATNNEQFF.

The CDR3 sequence is CASRETGNEQFF. As DNA, the CDR3 is TGTGCCAGCAGGGAGACAGGGAACGAGCAGTTCTTC. The chain couples TRBV12-3 or TRBV12-4 to TRBJ2-1; 7 nucleotides agree with TRBD1. CDR3 length equals 12 residues. J lost 10 bases, V lost 6 bases, and 6 bases had no gene match.